This T cell receptor (beta chain) was sequenced in a study of Ad26.COV2.S vaccination and SARS-CoV-2 variants. Study at large: Donor got 5x10^10 or 1x10^11 viral particles of Ad26.COV2.S. Findings and caveats of the study: Comparability of non-spike TCR breadth was observed across vaccine and placebo recipients. CD8+ and CD4+ T cells specific for spike reportedly responded with substantial breadth after vaccination.

CDR1 is KGHSH, CDR2 LQKENI, per germline. The CDR3 extends over 18 amino acids. Trimming took off 1 base at V and 0 bases at J, with 13 bases between the two ends. Concerning this clone itself: As yet, its antigen is unknown.

The treatment here: 15 to 20 received Ad26.COV2.S at low or high dose, single or two shots; roughly five received placebo; per-sample allocation not given. Material that was analyzed had been drawn on day 63 after the first vaccine or placebo injection. Adults aged 18-55 years in Boston included the donor. Produced via immunoSEQ multiplex PCR; TCRdb's table is partial and in-frame only. The sample lists about 460,000 clones; roughly nine tenths were seen once. This chain uses TRBV18 with TRBJ2-6, with a possible D match to TRBD1 (5 bases). This receptor was identified in a person between 18 and 65 years old who received the Ad26.COV2.S COVID-19 vaccine or a placebo. The sequences come from peripheral blood, collected in a trial of Ad26.COV2.S vaccine versus placebo. CDR3 coding DNA: TGTGCCAGCTCACCACGGACACCTCGGAGCTCTGGGGCCAACGTCCTGACTTTC. Translating gives CASSPRTPRSSGANVLTF.